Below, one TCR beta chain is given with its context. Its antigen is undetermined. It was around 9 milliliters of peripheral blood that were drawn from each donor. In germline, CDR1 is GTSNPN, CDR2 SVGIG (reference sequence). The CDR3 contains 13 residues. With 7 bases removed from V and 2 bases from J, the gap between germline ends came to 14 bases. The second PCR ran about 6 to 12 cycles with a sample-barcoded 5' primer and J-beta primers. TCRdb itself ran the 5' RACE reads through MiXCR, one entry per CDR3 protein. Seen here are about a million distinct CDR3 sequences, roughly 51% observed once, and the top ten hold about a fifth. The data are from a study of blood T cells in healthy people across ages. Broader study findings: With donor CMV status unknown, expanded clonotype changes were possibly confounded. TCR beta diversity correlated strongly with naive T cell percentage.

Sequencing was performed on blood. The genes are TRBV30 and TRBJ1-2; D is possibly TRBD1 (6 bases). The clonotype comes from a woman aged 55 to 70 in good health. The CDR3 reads CAFRDTTNYGYTF. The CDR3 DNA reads TGTGCCTTCCGGGACACCACCAACTATGGCTACACCTTC.